The 22 T cell receptor beta chains below all came from one sample that was sequenced in a study of T cell responses to AZD1222 COVID-19 vaccine. The repertoire was sequenced with immunoSEQ multiplex PCR; TCRdb's copy has only in-frame clones and lacks some. This sample has 110,000 to 150,000 clones, with around nine tenths found just once. The sample here was peripheral blood, taken 28 days after the second AZD1222 dose. Every receptor here comes from an adult who received the AZD1222 COVID-19 vaccine.

The chain carries TRBV7-3 and TRBJ1-1; D may be TRBD1 (5 bases). This CDR3 spans 13 amino acids. The V end was cut by 0 bases, the J end by 9 bases, with 11 bases between. Germline V CDR1 and CDR2: SGHTA, FQGTGA. The CDR3 DNA sequence: TGTGCCAGCAGCTTAACCTCGGGGGTTCAAGCTTTCTTT. Protein sequence: CASSLTSGVQAFF.

The chain links TRBV6-5 to TRBJ2-2; D possibly matches TRBD1 or TRBD2 (5 bases each). Germline V lookup: CDR1 MNHEY, CDR2 SVGAGI. Trimming pared 0 bases from V and 3 bases from J, leaving 8 bases between. The CDR3 is 15 amino acids. CDR3 sequence (DNA): TGTGCCAGCAGTTACTCTGGGGGAGACACCGGGGAGCTGTTTTTT. Protein product: CASSYSGGDTGELFF.

The chain recombines TRBV7-9 with TRBJ2-5; D is possibly TRBD1 (6 bases). The CDR3 runs 15 residues. Trimming left V 2 bases short and J 5 bases short, with 15 bases between. Looked up from germline, CDR1 is SEHNR and CDR2 is FQNEAQ (reference sequence). The CDR3 sequence: CASSLFSDSPETQYF. As DNA, the CDR3 is TGTGCCAGCAGCTTATTCTCGGACAGTCCGGAGACCCAGTACTTC.

The V gene is TRBV29-1, the J gene TRBJ1-1; D is ambiguous. From germline, CDR1 is SQVTM and CDR2 ANQGSEA. V lost 3 bases and J 10 bases, leaving 18 bases between the germline ends. The CDR3 has 13 residues. The CDR3 region has the DNA TGCAGCGTTGATTTTGGGCAGGCGGTAGGAGCTTTCTTT. The encoded protein is CSVDFGQAVGAFF.

The chain carries TRBV9 and TRBJ2-6, with D tentatively TRBD2 (5 bases). The CDR3 spans 16 residues. The germline gives CDR1 SGDLS, CDR2 YYNGEE. The V end was cut by 0 bases, the J end by 5 bases, with 12 bases between. CDR3 bases: TGTGCCAGCAGCGTAGCTACGGGGTCTAGGGCCAACGTCCTGACTTTC. Protein product: CASSVATGSRANVLTF.

The chain links TRBV25-1 to TRBJ2-7; TRBD2 matches at 10 bases. The V segment lost 9 bases and the J segment 6 bases; nucleotides outside the gene matches: 5. The CDR3 runs 12 residues. Germline V gene lookup returns CDR1 MGHDK and CDR2 SYGVNS. The CDR3 is CASSLAGSEQYF. CDR3 in DNA: TGTGCCAGTTCACTAGCGGGAAGCGAGCAGTACTTC.

J is TRBJ1-1 and V is TRBV6-5, with TRBD1 matching 8 bases. The ends lost 7 bases at V and 5 bases at J; junction bases unmatched: 6. This CDR3 has 13 amino acids. Germline CDR1 reads MNHEY; CDR2 reads SVGAGI. As DNA, the CDR3 is TGTGCCAGCACCCGGACAGGGTTGACTGAAGCTTTCTTT. Translating gives CASTRTGLTEAFF.

The chain employs TRBV10-3 and TRBJ1-1; perhaps TRBD1 as D (6 bases). Between the trimmed V and J ends, which lost 6 bases and 1 base, there was a span of 9 bases. This CDR3 has 13 residues. Per germline, CDR1 ENHRY and CDR2 SYGVKD. CDR3 residues: CAIRETGNTEAFF. The DNA of the CDR3 is TGTGCCATCAGAGAGACAGGGAACACTGAAGCTTTCTTT.

The chain uses TRBV5-1 and TRBJ2-7; D may be TRBD1 (5 bases). Per germline, CDR1 SGHRS and CDR2 YFSETQ. V dropped 0 bases and J dropped 3 bases, with 22 bases sitting between them. This CDR3 has 18 amino acids. CDR3 loop: CASSLAPGQGVSDYEQYF. CDR3 nucleotides: TGCGCCAGCAGCTTGGCCCCGGGCCAGGGTGTTTCGGACTACGAGCAGTACTTC.

The rearrangement joins TRBV5-1 to TRBJ2-7; D is possibly TRBD2 (6 bases). CDR1 is SGHRS and CDR2 is YFSETQ in the germline V gene. This CDR3 comprises 14 residues. Deletions cut 2 bases from V and 0 bases from J, with 9 bases between. The CDR3 reads CASSLTGSSYEQYF. The CDR3 DNA is TGCGCCAGCAGCTTAACCGGGAGCTCCTACGAGCAGTACTTC.

This rearrangement joins TRBV4-2 to TRBJ2-7; 15 bases are shared with TRBD2. V trimming: 3 bases; J trimming: 0 bases; junction bases outside the gene matches: 3. CDR3 length equals 17 residues. CDR1 and CDR2 (germline): LGHNA, YNFKEQ. CDR3 in DNA: TGTGCCAGCAGCCACGGGACTAGCGGGGGGACCTCCTACGAGCAGTACTTC. It translates to CASSHGTSGGTSYEQYF.

The genes are TRBV5-1 and TRBJ2-7; D is tentatively TRBD1 or TRBD2 (5 bases each). Trimming removed 1 base at V and 4 bases at J, with 33 bases between. Germline V gives CDR1 SGHRS, CDR2 YFSETQ. This CDR3 region has 21 residues. CDR3 sequence reads: CASSLNTNLPTFGTTEYEQYF. The CDR3 nucleotides are TGCGCCAGCAGCTTGAATACCAACCTCCCCACTTTCGGGACGACTGAGTACGAGCAGTACTTC.

The chain recombines TRBV4-1 with TRBJ2-7; 8 bases fit TRBD2. From germline, CDR1 is MGHRA and CDR2 YSYEKL. V lost 0 bases to trimming and J lost 8 bases; unmatched junction nucleotides: 12. This CDR3 has 16 amino acids. CDR3 coding DNA: TGCGCCAGCAGCCAAGATCGACTAGCGTCGGCCTCCCAGCAGTACTTC. It is translated as CASSQDRLASASQQYF.

The gene calls are TRBV19 and TRBJ1-5; the D gene is possibly TRBD1 (6 bases). The CDR3 length is 17 residues. The V gene's germline CDR1 is LNHDA and CDR2 SQIVND (reference sequence). V lost 1 base to trimming and J lost 2 bases, with 15 bases between them. The CDR3 is CASSIALGGPGNQPQHF. In DNA, the CDR3 is TGTGCCAGTAGTATAGCCCTCGGGGGGCCCGGCAATCAGCCCCAGCATTTT.

This chain connects TRBV4-3 to TRBJ1-4; no clear D. The germline V gene encodes CDR1 LGHNA and CDR2 YSLEER. The CDR3 length is 14 residues. Trimming removed 4 bases from V and 5 bases from J, with 11 bases in between. CDR3 sequence reads: CASSRRTVNEKLFF. The CDR3 coding sequence is TGCGCCAGCAGCCGCCGGACGGTCAATGAAAAACTGTTTTTT.

The chain is built from TRBV5-6 and TRBJ2-3; 8 nucleotides align to TRBD1. The CDR3 loop spans 17 amino acids. Germline V lookup: CDR1 SGHDT, CDR2 YYEEEE. The V gene end was trimmed by 4 bases and the J gene end by 3 bases; junction bases not matched to a gene: 13. CDR3 coding DNA: TGTGCCAGCAGCCGGGGAACAGGGGGAGCTTTTACAGATACGCAGTATTTT. Its protein is CASSRGTGGAFTDTQYF.

The chain has TRBV7-8 and TRBJ2-2; D perhaps matches TRBD1 (5 bases). The CDR3 length is 15 residues. Between the trimmed V and J ends, which lost 1 base and 4 bases, there was a span of 10 bases. CDR1 and CDR2 (germline): SGHVS, FQNEAQ. The CDR3 nucleotides are TGTGCCAGCAGCTTAGTGGTTGGGGCCACCGGGGAGCTGTTTTTT. This gives the protein CASSLVVGATGELFF.

The chain uses TRBV10-2 and TRBJ2-1; D perhaps matches TRBD2 (5 bases). The CDR3 has 15 amino acids. Germline CDR1 WSHSY, CDR2 SAAADI. V was cut by 7 bases and J by 6 bases, with 19 bases left in between. This chain's CDR3 is CASIGVELWVNEQFF. CDR3 bases: TGCGCCAGCATCGGGGTTGAGTTGTGGGTCAATGAGCAGTTCTTC.

The rearrangement uses TRBV15 and TRBJ2-5; the D is unclear. CDR1 and CDR2 from the germline V gene are LNHNV and YYDKDF (reference sequence). The V end was cut by 0 bases, the J end by 4 bases, with 6 bases between. The CDR3 totals 13 residues. The CDR3 bases are TGTGCCACCAGCAGAGATAGCCGAGAGACCCAGTACTTC. It specifies CATSRDSRETQYF.

A few counts support this clone. The chain couples TRBV6-2 or TRBV6-3 to TRBJ2-7, with D hard to call. Germline CDR1 is MNHEY and CDR2 is SVGEGT. Between the trimmed V and J ends, which lost 0 bases and 1 base, there was a span of 13 bases. The CDR3 loop spans 16 amino acids. CDR3 region: CASSYSFGRGSYEQYF. The CDR3 DNA is TGTGCCAGCAGTTACTCGTTCGGGCGTGGTTCCTACGAGCAGTACTTC.

The chain recombines TRBV6-1 with TRBJ2-7; D might be TRBD2 (6 bases). CDR1 and CDR2 (germline): MNHNS, SASEGT. With 1 base removed from V and 2 bases from J, the gap between germline ends came to 12 bases. The CDR3 totals 15 residues. The CDR3 here is CASSEGGLRTYEQYF. Written as DNA, the CDR3 is TGTGCCAGCAGTGAAGGGGGACTGCGGACCTACGAGCAGTACTTC.

The chain recombines TRBV7-2 with TRBJ2-7; TRBD2 aligns across 7 bases. Losses at the gene ends were 0 bases for V and 0 bases for J; bases not matched to a gene: 2. CDR3 length equals 15 residues. Germline-derived CDR1 and CDR2 are SGHTA and FQGNSA. The CDR3, as DNA: TGTGCCAGCAGCTTAGCGGGGGGGAGCTCCTACGAGCAGTACTTC. It encodes CASSLAGGSSYEQYF. Using reference TRBV7-2 and TRBJ2-7 for the parts outside the CDR3, the full variable domain is GAGVSQSPSNKVTEKGKDVELRCDPISGHTALYWYRQSLGQGLEFLIYFQGNSAPDKSGLPSDRFSAERTGGSVSTLTIQRTQQEDSAVYLCASSLAGGSSYEQYFGPGTRLTVT.